This T cell receptor (beta chain) comes out of a study of T cells expressing NK-cell markers. Overall study context: Source material for TCR beta repertoires consisted of sorted CD3+CD56+NKG2C+, CD3+CD56+NKG2C- and CD3+CD56-NKG2C+ T cells. Whole-study results and caveats: Researchers report these clonotypes also headed the CD3+CD56-NKG2C+ fraction in several donors.

Each CDR3 protein gets one entry in TCRdb, which reprocessed the 5' RACE reads and gives no DNA. The table for this sample gives 500,000 to 700,000 distinct CDR3 sequences. Germline V CDR1 and CDR2: MNHEY, SMNVEV (reference sequence). The CDR3 extends over 15 amino acids. Details on this clonotype: Its antigen is not known.

Sequencing input: blood T cells: a sorted CD56 or NKG2C T cell subset, CD4+ or CD8+ T cells, or bulk PBMC T cells (not recorded which). The V gene is TRBV27, the J gene TRBJ2-3; the D gene TCRdb calls, TRBD2, cannot be checked with no DNA. The clonotype originates from a man aged 18 to 35 in good health. This CDR3 is CASNPWGEGTDTQYF.